This entry lists 24 T cell receptor beta chains sequenced from one sample in a study of blood T cell repertoires in COVID-19. The data were produced by immunoSEQ multiplex PCR, yet TCRdb's version contains in-frame clones alone and is incomplete. The sample lists fewer than 70,000 clones; around 87% were seen once. The sample was peripheral blood. These TCRs come from a man aged 55 to 70 with active or convalescent COVID-19.

The chain carries TRBV19 and TRBJ1-1, with 7 bases that match TRBD1. Trimming cost V 6 bases and J 1 base; bases outside gene matches: 5. Germline V gene data show CDR1 as LNHDA and CDR2 as SQIVND (reference sequence). The CDR3 spans 14 residues. As DNA, the CDR3 is TGTGCCAGTAGGGGGACAGCTAAGAACACTGAAGCTTTCTTT. Its translation: CASRGTAKNTEAFF. Complete variable domain (other parts from reference TRBV19 and TRBJ1-1): DGGITQSPKYLFRKEGQNVTLSCEQNLNHDAMYWYRQDPGQGLRLIYYSQIVNDFQKGDIAEGYSVSREKKESFPLTVTSAQKNPTAFYLCASRGTAKNTEAFFGQGTRLTVV.

CDR3 in DNA: TGCGCCAGCAGCTTTTCCCCCCCGGGTACTGGAAACACCATATATTTT. As protein: CASSFSPPGTGNTIYF. This chain links TRBV5-1 with TRBJ1-3, with unresolved D. The CDR3 extends over 16 amino acids. Germline loops: CDR1 SGHRS, CDR2 YFSETQ. Trimming left V 2 bases short and J 2 bases short, with 14 bases between.

This rearrangement joins TRBV24-1 to TRBJ1-4, with 8 bases lining up with TRBD1. The CDR3 totals 15 residues. Germline V CDR1 and CDR2: KGHDR, SFDVKD. V dropped 3 bases and J dropped 6; count of bases not matched to a gene: 5. CDR3 amino acids: CATSDPRGRYEKLFF. As DNA, the CDR3 is TGTGCCACCAGTGATCCCAGGGGGCGTTATGAAAAACTGTTTTTT.

The V gene is TRBV2, the J gene TRBJ2-7; 7 nucleotides align to TRBD2. V lost 8 bases and J lost 2; bases outside the gene matches: 6. CDR1 and CDR2 (germline): SNHLY, FYNNEI. The CDR3 loop spans 13 amino acids. The CDR3 sequence is CASAGLSPYEQYF. The CDR3 bases are TGTGCCAGCGCGGGACTAAGTCCCTACGAGCAGTACTTC. Using reference TRBV2 and TRBJ2-7 for the parts outside the CDR3, the full variable domain is EPEVTQTPSHQVTQMGQEVILRCVPISNHLYFYWYRQILGQKVEFLVSFYNNEISEKSEIFDDQFSVERPDGSNFTLKIRSTKLEDSAMYFCASAGLSPYEQYFGPGTRLTVT.

V gene TRBV6-5 combines with J gene TRBJ1-5; no clear D gene. This CDR3 region has 13 residues. Germline V gives CDR1 MNHEY, CDR2 SVGAGI. Trimming took off 8 bases at V and 2 bases at J, with 10 bases between the two ends. CDR3 nucleotide sequence: TGTGCCAGCTCATGGGGAGGCAATCAGCCCCAGCATTTT. Translated, it gives CASSWGGNQPQHF.

V gene TRBV30 combines with J gene TRBJ2-1, with TRBD2 identical over 7 bases. CDR1 is GTSNPN, CDR2 SVGIG, per germline (reference sequence). The junction had 1 base not matched to a gene; V was cut back by 1 base and J by 4 bases. The length of the CDR3 is 13 residues. The CDR3 here is CAWSASGYNEQFF. In nucleotides, the CDR3 is TGTGCCTGGAGTGCTAGCGGATACAATGAGCAGTTCTTC. The variable domain in full, completed from reference TRBV30 and TRBJ2-1, reads SQTIHQWPATLVQPVGSPLSLECTVEGTSNPNLYWYRQAAGRGLQLLFYSVGIGQISSEVPQNLSASRPQDRQFILSSKKLLLSDSGFYLCAWSASGYNEQFFGPGTRLTVL.

This rearrangement joins TRBV9 to TRBJ1-6; 7 bases line up with TRBD1. Unmatched junction bases numbered 8, after V lost 4 bases and J lost 16 bases. Germline V gene data show CDR1 as SGDLS and CDR2 as YYNGEE. The CDR3 runs 12 residues. The CDR3 DNA reads as TGTGCCAGCAGCACTCAGGGGGACCTACTCCACTTT. Translated: CASSTQGDLLHF.

This chain links TRBV25-1 with TRBJ1-2; 7 bases match TRBD1. Per germline, CDR1 MGHDK and CDR2 SYGVNS. V dropped 1 base and J dropped 8; count of bases not matched to a gene: 13. The CDR3 is 16 amino acids. The CDR3 DNA sequence: TGTGCCAGCAGTGAATTTGCAGGGGACAGCTATGAGGGCTACACCTTC. Its protein product is CASSEFAGDSYEGYTF.

The V call is TRBV18, the J call TRBJ2-7; possibly TRBD1 for D (5 bases). V was trimmed by 2 bases and J by 6 bases, leaving 11 bases between them. The CDR3 extends over 13 amino acids. Germline-derived CDR1 and CDR2 are KGHSH and LQKENI. CDR3: CASSPGRVGEQYF. CDR3 DNA: TGTGCCAGCTCACCAGGCAGGGTAGGCGAGCAGTACTTC.

The chain links TRBV5-8 to TRBJ2-7, with D possibly being TRBD2 (5 bases). The V gene lost 0 bases and the J gene lost 4 bases, with 11 bases spanning the gap. The CDR3 length is 14 residues. From germline, CDR1 is SGHTS and CDR2 YDEGEE. The CDR3 region is CASSLGRSGYEQYF. CDR3 DNA sequence: TGTGCCAGCAGCTTGGGCAGGTCGGGATACGAGCAGTACTTC.

The chain carries TRBV6-6 and TRBJ2-1, with TRBD2 matching over 8 bases. This CDR3 region has 14 residues. Per germline, CDR1 MNHNY and CDR2 SVGAGI (reference sequence). V was pared by 5 bases and J by 7 bases, with 7 bases of the junction left unmatched. The CDR3 sequence is CASSGREAGNEQFF. CDR3 DNA: TGTGCCAGCAGTGGGCGGGAGGCTGGGAATGAGCAGTTCTTC.

This rearrangement joins TRBV18 to TRBJ1-6, with TRBD1 identical over 7 bases. The trim removed 5 bases at V and 0 bases at J, leaving 10 bases unmatched. The CDR3 sequence is 18 residues long. Per the germline V gene, CDR1 is KGHSH and CDR2 is LQKENI. CDR3 in DNA: TGTGCCAGCTCATTCTTAAACCGGGACAGCTCCTATAATTCACCCCTCCACTTT. As protein: CASSFLNRDSSYNSPLHF.

This chain uses TRBV5-1 with TRBJ2-7; TRBD1 matches at 8 bases. Germline lookup yields CDR1 SGHRS and CDR2 YFSETQ. V trimming: 4 bases; J trimming: 3 bases; junction bases outside the gene matches: 3. There are 13 residues in the CDR3. CDR3 in DNA: TGCGCCAGCAGCAGGACAGGGAGCTACGAGCAGTACTTC. Translation gives CASSRTGSYEQYF.

The chain recombines TRBV5-1 with TRBJ1-5; TRBD1 is a possible D gene (5 bases). Trimming pared 3 bases from V and 3 bases from J, leaving 13 bases between. The CDR3 is 15 amino acids. The V gene's germline CDR1 is SGHRS and CDR2 YFSETQ. CDR3 amino acids: CASSSTGGDNQPQHF. DNA for the CDR3: TGCGCCAGCAGCTCGACTGGGGGGGACAATCAGCCCCAGCATTTT.

The chain employs TRBV21-1 and TRBJ1-5; the D call TRBD1 from the table was never checked on the DNA. TRBV21-1 is termed a pseudogene. This CDR3 region has 15 residues. This CDR3 is CASSKALGGSQPQHF. The CDR3 nucleotides are TGTGCCAGCAGCAAAGCGCTAGGGGGCAGTCAGCCCCAGCATTTT.

The chain combines TRBV7-3 with TRBJ1-2, with D unresolved. The germline CDR1 and CDR2 sequences are SGHTA and FQGTGA. This CDR3 region has 14 residues. Trimming left V 0 bases short and J 3 bases short, with 8 bases between. DNA of the CDR3: TGTGCCAGCAGCTTAACAGGCGCGGACTATGGCTACACCTTC. It specifies CASSLTGADYGYTF.

V usage is TRBV29-1 and J usage is TRBJ1-4; D unclear. Germline V gene lookup returns CDR1 SQVTM and CDR2 ANQGSEA. The germline V and J ends were trimmed by 7 bases and 0 bases, with 9 bases remaining between them. The CDR3 has 13 amino acids. In DNA, the CDR3 is TGCAGCGCCACTATCGCAACTAATGAAAAACTGTTTTTT. It specifies CSATIATNEKLFF. The full variable domain, in which reference TRBV29-1 and TRBJ1-4 provide the parts outside the CDR3, is SAVISQKPSRDICQRGTSLTIQCQVDSQVTMMFWYRQQPGQSLTLIATANQGSEATYESGFVIDKFPISRPNLTFSTLTVSNMSPEDSSIYLCSATIATNEKLFFGSGTQLSVL.

The chain couples TRBV18 to TRBJ2-7, with D hard to call. Germline V gives CDR1 KGHSH, CDR2 LQKENI. The CDR3 has 14 amino acids. Trimming took off 0 bases at V and 7 bases at J, with 13 bases between the two ends. The CDR3 is CASSPPGNPWEQYF. The CDR3, as DNA: TGTGCCAGCTCACCACCGGGCAACCCTTGGGAGCAGTACTTC.

CDR3 residues: CASSMVQGFGNTIYF. The CDR3 DNA reads TGTGCCAGTAGTATGGTTCAGGGGTTTGGAAACACCATATATTTT. The chain uses TRBV19 and TRBJ1-3; possible D gene TRBD1, 6 bases. The CDR3 contains 15 residues. Germline CDR1 and CDR2: LNHDA and SQIVND (reference sequence). With 3 bases removed from V and 3 bases from J, the gap between germline ends came to 12 bases.

The V and J genes are TRBV5-6 and TRBJ2-7; D is unresolved. V lost 2 bases and J 2 bases, leaving 8 bases between the germline ends. There are 13 residues in the CDR3. CDR1 is SGHDT and CDR2 is YYEEEE in the germline V gene. The CDR3, as DNA: TGTGCCAGCAGCTTTCAGTCTGCCTACGAGCAGTACTTC. It translates to CASSFQSAYEQYF.

This clone was counted only a few times. V usage is TRBV3-1 (or the pseudogene TRBV3-2) and J usage is TRBJ2-7, with D possibly being TRBD2 (6 bases). This CDR3 is 14 amino acids long. The ends were cut back, 0 bases at V and 3 bases at J, with 9 bases in the middle. Germline V gene data show CDR1 as LGHDT and CDR2 as YNNKEL (reference sequence). CDR3 in DNA: TGTGCCAGCAGCCAAGATACTAGCAGCTACGAGCAGTACTTC. Residues: CASSQDTSSYEQYF.

V gene TRBV5-1 combines with J gene TRBJ2-2; 14 bases match TRBD2. Trimming took 2 bases from V and 4 from J; bases not matched to a gene: 7. CDR1 is SGHRS, CDR2 YFSETQ, per germline. The CDR3 consists of 18 residues. The CDR3 here is CASSLGTSGSQVTGELFF. The CDR3 DNA follows: TGCGCCAGCAGCTTAGGGACTAGCGGGAGCCAGGTCACCGGGGAGCTGTTTTTT.

V is TRBV27 and J is TRBJ1-2, with a weak D call TRBD1 (5 bases). Deletions cut 0 bases from V and 2 bases from J, with 16 bases between. CDR1 is MNHEY and CDR2 is SMNVEV in the germline V gene (reference sequence). This CDR3 contains 17 residues. CDR3: CASSLSKGSRANYGYTF. The CDR3 region has the DNA TGTGCCAGCAGTTTATCGAAGGGCTCCAGGGCCAACTATGGCTACACCTTC.

V and J are TRBV3-1 (or the pseudogene TRBV3-2) and TRBJ1-1, with a possible D match to TRBD1 (5 bases). The V and J ends lost 1 base and 8 bases respectively, with 5 bases between them. This CDR3 has 11 amino acids. Per germline, CDR1 LGHDT and CDR2 YNNKEL (reference sequence). In DNA, the CDR3 is TGTGCCAGCAGCCAAGGACAGGAAGCTTTCTTT. It is translated as CASSQGQEAFF.